These 13 T cell receptor beta chains were sequenced from one sample in a study of blood T cell repertoires in COVID-19. This table comes from immunoSEQ multiplex PCR, and its TCRdb copy is limited to in-frame clones, with some not included. The repertoire includes more than 250,000 clones, 70% to 90% of them detected once, and roughly 6.5% sits in the top ten. Sequenced input: peripheral blood. All receptors derive from a young man who had recovered from COVID-19.

This chain links TRBV10-3 with TRBJ2-5; 7 bases match TRBD1. The CDR3 covers 15 residues. Germline assignment: CDR1 ENHRY and CDR2 SYGVKD. Trimming took 5 bases from V and 3 from J; bases not matched to a gene: 9. The CDR3 coding sequence is TGTGCCATCAGTACCGCCGGGACAGAAGAAGAGACCCAGTACTTC. It translates to CAISTAGTEEETQYF.

The chain uses TRBV6-1 and TRBJ1-4, with D perhaps TRBD1 (5 bases). The V end was cut by 1 base, the J end by 3 bases, with 9 bases between. The length of the CDR3 is 15 residues. Germline CDR1 is MNHNS and CDR2 is SASEGT. The CDR3 reads CASSEGAGSNEKLFF. In DNA, the CDR3 is TGTGCCAGCAGTGAAGGGGCAGGGTCTAATGAAAAACTGTTTTTT.

CDR3 residues: CASIRQGTSYEQYF. Written as DNA, the CDR3 is TGTGCCAGCATCCGACAGGGCACCTCCTACGAGCAGTACTTC. This sequence joins TRBV2 and TRBJ2-7; 7 bases match TRBD1. With V trimmed by 7 bases and J by 0 bases, 6 bases remained unmatched. This CDR3 comprises 14 residues. Germline V gives CDR1 SNHLY, CDR2 FYNNEI.

V and J are TRBV10-2 and TRBJ2-7; 8 bases are a match to TRBD1. The CDR3 totals 15 residues. Germline CDR1 reads WSHSY; CDR2 reads SAAADI. V shed 7 bases and J 0 bases; nucleotides not matched to a gene: 8. The CDR3: CASILDRESSYEQYF. CDR3 nucleotides: TGCGCCAGCATCTTGGACAGGGAGAGCTCCTACGAGCAGTACTTC.

The J gene is TRBJ1-2, the V gene TRBV19; TRBD1 aligns across 7 bases. Germline values: CDR1 LNHDA, CDR2 SQIVND (reference sequence). The CDR3 extends over 15 amino acids. The J segment lost 8 bases and the V segment lost 6 bases, leaving 15 bases of the junction unmatched. Here the CDR3 reads CASSAGGQLWGGYTF. CDR3 bases: TGTGCCAGTAGCGCGGGGGGACAGCTCTGGGGAGGCTACACCTTC.

The CDR3 here is CATGGQSSPYEQYF. The CDR3 nucleotides read TGTGCCACCGGTGGACAGAGTTCCCCCTACGAGCAGTACTTC. This chain uses TRBV2 with TRBJ2-7; tentative D call: TRBD1 (6 bases). Germline assignment: CDR1 SNHLY and CDR2 FYNNEI. This CDR3 is built from 14 residues. V lost 10 bases to trimming and J lost 2 bases, with 18 bases between them.

This chain joins TRBV4-1 and TRBJ2-7; a weak D match, TRBD2 (5 bases). There are 12 residues in the CDR3. The V end was cut by 3 bases, the J end by 6 bases, with 9 bases between. The germline CDR1 and CDR2 sequences are MGHRA and YSYEKL. DNA of the CDR3: TGCGCCAGCAGCCACCACGGAGGCGAGCAGTACTTC. It specifies CASSHHGGEQYF.

The chain has TRBV10-3 and TRBJ1-5; TRBD1 might be the D (5 bases). Trimming took off 6 bases at V and 3 bases at J, with 12 bases between the two ends. The CDR3 length is 14 residues. Looked up from germline, CDR1 is ENHRY and CDR2 is SYGVKD. The CDR3 DNA reads as TGTGCCATCAGGGGCCCGGGGGACAATCAGCCCCAGCATTTT. Translation: CAIRGPGDNQPQHF.

V is TRBV6-5 and J is TRBJ1-1; TRBD1 is a possible D gene (5 bases). Trimming cost V 7 bases and J 7 bases, with 19 bases left between them. The CDR3 consists of 14 residues. The V gene's germline CDR1 is MNHEY and CDR2 SVGAGI. CDR3 bases: TGTGCCAGCAATCGGGCCTTCGGGGGGAGTGAAGCTTTCTTT. This translates into CASNRAFGGSEAFF.

The rearrangement uses TRBV11-2 and TRBJ2-3, with no clear D. Trimming pared 5 bases from V and 4 bases from J, leaving 16 bases between. CDR1 is SGHAT, CDR2 FQNNGV, per germline. CDR3 length: 15 residues. CDR3 loop: CASSQPTYGSDTQYF. CDR3 in DNA: TGTGCCAGCAGCCAACCGACATATGGTTCAGATACGCAGTATTTT.

The chain joins TRBV19 to TRBJ1-4; 9 nucleotides agree with TRBD1. Germline-derived CDR1 and CDR2 are LNHDA and SQIVND (reference sequence). The CDR3 runs 17 residues. With V trimmed by 4 bases and J by 2 bases, 8 bases remained unmatched. The CDR3 spells CASSSGQGLRTNEKLFF. DNA for the CDR3: TGTGCCAGTAGTAGCGGACAGGGGTTACGGACTAATGAAAAACTGTTTTTT.

This clone was counted a single time. V is TRBV23-1 and J is TRBJ2-1, with TRBD2 matching 9 bases. TRBV23-1 is classed as an ORF, of uncertain function. V trimming: 3 bases; J trimming: 4 bases; junction bases outside the gene matches: 10. There are 17 residues in the CDR3. Here the CDR3 reads CASSHRLAGTQYNEQFF. The CDR3 DNA follows: TGCGCCAGCAGTCATCGGCTAGCGGGAACCCAATACAATGAGCAGTTCTTC.

V gene TRBV4-3 combines with J gene TRBJ2-1, with D tentatively TRBD2 (6 bases). Germline CDR1 LGHNA, CDR2 YSLEER. The V gene lost 2 bases and the J gene lost 1 base, with 21 bases spanning the gap. The CDR3 is 19 amino acids. The CDR3 DNA is TGCGCCAGCAGCCAATTAGCGGCCGTCGGGCCTTATTCCTACAATGAGCAGTTCTTC. Translation gives CASSQLAAVGPYSYNEQFF.